The sequence of this T cell receptor (beta chain) was determined in a study of molecular identifiers for immune sequencing clone quantification. Sorting isolated naive CD8 T cells as CD8+CD4-CCR7+CD45RA+ events. In preparing bulk TCR libraries, previously described methods and listed TCR primers were used. Each CDR3 protein is one row after TCRdb ran MiXCR on the PCR reads. The sample consists of more than 450,000 distinct CDR3 sequences, roughly 25% of them appearing once. A few counts support this clonotype. Its antigen is not identified. V gave up 0 bases and J gave up 5 bases, with 14 bases separating them. This CDR3 comprises 16 residues. Looked up from germline, CDR1 is SGDLS and CDR2 is YYNGEE. Study results and limitations: Detecting spiked Jurkat TCR RNA from one cell among about a million naive cells was reportedly possible. Whereas naive cells kept under 1% of molecules in clones above 20 RNA copies, such clones held over 99% in effectors.

This TCR derives from a human donor in good health. Some libraries in this study had Jurkat cell RNA spiked in. Sequenced sample: naive CD8+ T cells from blood, with Jurkat cell RNA spiked in. The subset is: FACS-sorted CD8+CD4-CCR7+CD45RA+ naive T cells. The J gene is TRBJ2-2, the V gene TRBV9, with D possibly being TRBD1 (5 bases). CDR3 amino acids: CASSVAWGRVTGELFF. The CDR3 DNA reads TGTGCCAGCAGCGTAGCTTGGGGCAGGGTAACCGGGGAGCTGTTTTTT.